These T cell receptor beta chains were read from a single sample in a study of blood T cell repertoires in COVID-19. This table comes from immunoSEQ multiplex PCR, and its TCRdb copy is limited to in-frame clones, with some not included. This table has 250,000 or so clones, about 88% appearing once. Material: peripheral blood. The receptors shown here come from a woman aged 55-69 years with COVID-19, enrolled during active disease. Both conserved end residues are part of each CDR3. The order of the fields is clone size, V gene, D gene, J gene, CDR3 protein, CDR3 DNA. A D gene is named only where the DNA matches it firmly. Size values are once, few and many counts, or a class for expanded clones, and some rows have none.

.	TRBV7-2	TRBD1	TRBJ1-2	CASSASRGYGYTF	TGTGCCAGCAGCGCCAGCAGGGGGTATGGCTACACCTTC
.	TRBV6-5	TRBD1	TRBJ1-1	CASRRTGLNTEAFF	TGTGCCAGCAGAAGGACAGGGCTGAACACTGAAGCTTTCTTT
.	TRBV6-6	.	TRBJ1-1	CASTKLAGAVTEAFF	TGTGCCAGCACAAAACTGGCAGGGGCGGTCACTGAAGCTTTCTTT
.	TRBV28	TRBD1	TRBJ1-1	CASSGHRGEGTEAFF	TGTGCCAGCAGTGGCCACAGGGGTGAGGGAACTGAAGCTTTCTTT
.	TRBV10-3	.	TRBJ1-6	CAIRKTDYNSPLHF	TGTGCCATCAGAAAAACAGATTATAATTCACCCCTCCACTTT
few	TRBV14	TRBD2	TRBJ2-1	CASSQDISGLYNEQFF	TGTGCCAGCAGCCAAGATATTAGCGGGTTGTACAATGAGCAGTTCTTC
.	TRBV27	TRBD1	TRBJ1-5	CASSQQGQGAINQPQHF	TGTGCCAGCAGTCAACAGGGACAGGGGGCTATTAATCAGCCCCAGCATTTT
.	TRBV28	.	TRBJ2-2	CASGKYTGELFF	TGTGCCAGCGGCAAGTACACCGGGGAGCTGTTTTTT
.	TRBV28	TRBD1	TRBJ1-5	CASSRGQVAQPQHF	TGTGCCAGCAGTCGAGGACAGGTAGCTCAGCCCCAGCATTTT
.	TRBV27	.	TRBJ2-3	CASSYLRDWGADTQYF	TGTGCCAGCAGTTACCTGAGGGACTGGGGCGCAGATACGCAGTATTTT
.	TRBV20-1	TRBD2	TRBJ2-3	CSASVAGSDTQYF	TGCAGTGCTAGTGTAGCGGGATCAGATACGCAGTATTTT
.	TRBV9	TRBD2	TRBJ2-2	CASSRTSGRTGELFF	TGTGCCAGCAGCCGGACTAGCGGGAGGACCGGGGAGCTGTTTTTT
.	TRBV15	TRBD2	TRBJ2-1	CATSRRSGRGYNEQFF	TGTGCCACCAGCAGGAGGAGCGGGAGGGGGTACAATGAGCAGTTCTTC
once	TRBV5-4	.	TRBJ2-5	CASRSLGGPETQYF	TGTGCCAGCAGATCCCTCGGGGGGCCAGAGACCCAGTACTTC
.	TRBV19	TRBD1	TRBJ1-1	CASSDRGTEAFF	TGTGCCAGCAGTGACAGGGGAACTGAAGCTTTCTTT
few	TRBV9	.	TRBJ2-7	CASSVGWRGTRVGSDEQYF	TGTGCCAGCAGCGTAGGGTGGCGGGGTACGAGGGTTGGGTCGGACGAGCAGTACTTC
.	TRBV3-1/TRBV3-2	.	TRBJ1-1	CASSPRQRGVTEAFF	TGTGCCAGCAGCCCAAGACAGCGGGGGGTGACTGAAGCTTTCTTT
once	TRBV27	.	TRBJ2-2	CASSPFSVANTGELFF	TGTGCCAGCAGTCCCTTCAGCGTTGCGAACACCGGGGAGCTGTTTTTT
.	TRBV28	.	TRBJ1-5	CASSFGQARQRGNQPQHF	TGTGCCAGCAGTTTCGGCCAGGCCAGGCAGAGGGGCAATCAGCCCCAGCATTTT
.	TRBV5-1	.	TRBJ2-3	CASSPFNAVF	TGCGCCAGCAGCCCCTTTAACGCAGTATTT
.	TRBV7-9	TRBD2	TRBJ2-5	CASSLASGGIETQYF	TGTGCCAGCAGCTTAGCCTCCGGGGGGATTGAGACCCAGTACTTC
once	TRBV7-3	TRBD2	TRBJ2-5	CASSPPGGRRETQYF	TGTGCCAGCAGTCCGCCGGGGGGGCGACGGGAGACCCAGTACTTC
.	TRBV2	TRBD1	TRBJ2-3	CASSLPYRGRDTQYF	TGTGCCAGCAGTCTACCCTACAGGGGGCGGGATACGCAGTATTTT
.	TRBV11-1	TRBD2	TRBJ2-2	CASSLELAGGPGELFF	TGTGCCAGCAGCTTAGAGCTAGCGGGAGGGCCCGGGGAGCTGTTTTTT
.	TRBV6-2/TRBV6-3	.	TRBJ1-5	CASSYSRGFGNQPQHF	TGTGCCAGCAGTTACTCGAGGGGGTTCGGCAATCAGCCCCAGCATTTT
once	TRBV6-5	TRBD2	TRBJ2-1	CAGGASGDNEQFF	TGTGCCGGGGGGGCTAGCGGGGACAATGAGCAGTTCTTC